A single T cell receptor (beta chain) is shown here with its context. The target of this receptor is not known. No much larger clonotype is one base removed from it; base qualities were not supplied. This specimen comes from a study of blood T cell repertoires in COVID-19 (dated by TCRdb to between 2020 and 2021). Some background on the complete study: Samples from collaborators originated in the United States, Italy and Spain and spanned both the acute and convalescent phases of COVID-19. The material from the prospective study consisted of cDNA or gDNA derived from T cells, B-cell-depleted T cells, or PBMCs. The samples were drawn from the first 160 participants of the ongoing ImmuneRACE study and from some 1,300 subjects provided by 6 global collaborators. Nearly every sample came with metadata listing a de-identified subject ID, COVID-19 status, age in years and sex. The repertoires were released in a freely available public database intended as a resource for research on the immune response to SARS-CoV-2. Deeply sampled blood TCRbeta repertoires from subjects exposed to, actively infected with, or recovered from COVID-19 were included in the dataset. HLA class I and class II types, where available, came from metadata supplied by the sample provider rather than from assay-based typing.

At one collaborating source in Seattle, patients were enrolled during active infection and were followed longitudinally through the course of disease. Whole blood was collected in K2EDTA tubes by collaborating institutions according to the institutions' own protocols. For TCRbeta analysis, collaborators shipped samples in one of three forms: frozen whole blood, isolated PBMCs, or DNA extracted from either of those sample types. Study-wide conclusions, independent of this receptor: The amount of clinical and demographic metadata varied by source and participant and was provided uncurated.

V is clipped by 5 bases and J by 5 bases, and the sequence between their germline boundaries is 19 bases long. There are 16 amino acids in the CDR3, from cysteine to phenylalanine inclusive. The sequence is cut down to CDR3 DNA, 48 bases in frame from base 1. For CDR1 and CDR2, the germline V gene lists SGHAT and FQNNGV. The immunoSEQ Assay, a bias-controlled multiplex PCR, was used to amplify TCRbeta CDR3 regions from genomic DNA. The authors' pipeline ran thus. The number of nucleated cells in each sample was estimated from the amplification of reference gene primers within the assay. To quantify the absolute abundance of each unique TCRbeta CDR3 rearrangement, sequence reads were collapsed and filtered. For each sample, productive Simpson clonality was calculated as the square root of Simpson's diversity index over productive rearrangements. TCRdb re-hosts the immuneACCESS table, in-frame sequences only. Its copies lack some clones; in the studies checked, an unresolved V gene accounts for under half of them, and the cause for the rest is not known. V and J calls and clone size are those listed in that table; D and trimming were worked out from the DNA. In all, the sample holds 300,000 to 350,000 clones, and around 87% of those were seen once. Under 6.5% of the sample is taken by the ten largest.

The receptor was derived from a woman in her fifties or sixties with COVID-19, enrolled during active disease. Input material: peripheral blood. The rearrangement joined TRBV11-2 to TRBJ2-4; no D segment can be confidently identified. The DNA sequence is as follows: TGTGCCAGCAGCCCCCGGCTTGGCGTTAGCCAAAACATTCAGTACTTC. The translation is CASSPRLGVSQNIQYF.